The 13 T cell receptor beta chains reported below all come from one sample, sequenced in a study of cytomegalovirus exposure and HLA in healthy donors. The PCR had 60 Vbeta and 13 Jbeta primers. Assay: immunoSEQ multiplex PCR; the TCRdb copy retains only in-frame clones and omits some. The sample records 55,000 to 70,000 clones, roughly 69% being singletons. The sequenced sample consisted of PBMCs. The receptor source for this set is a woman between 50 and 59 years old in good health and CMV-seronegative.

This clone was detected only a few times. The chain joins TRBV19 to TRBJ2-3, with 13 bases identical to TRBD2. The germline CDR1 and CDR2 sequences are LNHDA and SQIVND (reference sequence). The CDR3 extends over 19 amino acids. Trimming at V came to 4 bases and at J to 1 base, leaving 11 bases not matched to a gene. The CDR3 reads CASSRGTSGTGSGTDTQYF. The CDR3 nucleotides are TGTGCCAGTAGTAGGGGGACTAGCGGGACGGGATCGGGCACAGATACGCAGTATTTT.

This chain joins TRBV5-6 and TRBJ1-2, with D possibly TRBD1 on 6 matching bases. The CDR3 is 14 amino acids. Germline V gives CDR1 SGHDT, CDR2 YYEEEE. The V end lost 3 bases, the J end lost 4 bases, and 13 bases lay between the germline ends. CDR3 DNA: TGTGCCAGCAGCTCAGGGGTTATGTCCTATGGCTACACCTTC. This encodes CASSSGVMSYGYTF.

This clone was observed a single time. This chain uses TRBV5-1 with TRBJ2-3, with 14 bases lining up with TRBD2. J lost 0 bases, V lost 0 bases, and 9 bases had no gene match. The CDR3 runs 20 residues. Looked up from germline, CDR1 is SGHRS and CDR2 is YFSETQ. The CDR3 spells CASSLAPTSGGVRSTDTQYF. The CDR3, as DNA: TGCGCCAGCAGCTTGGCCCCGACTAGCGGGGGGGTTCGTAGCACAGATACGCAGTATTTT. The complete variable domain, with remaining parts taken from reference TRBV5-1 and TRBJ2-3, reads KAGVTQTPRYLIKTRGQQVTLSCSPISGHRSVSWYQQTPGQGLQFLFEYFSETQRNKGNFPGRFSGRQFSNSRSEMNVSTLELGDSALYLCASSLAPTSGGVRSTDTQYFGPGTRLTVL.

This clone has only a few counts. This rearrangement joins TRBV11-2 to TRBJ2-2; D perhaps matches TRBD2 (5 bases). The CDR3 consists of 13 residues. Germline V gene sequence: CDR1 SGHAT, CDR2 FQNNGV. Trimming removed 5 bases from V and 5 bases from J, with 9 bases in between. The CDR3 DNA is TGTGCCAGCAGCATCCCGGGGACCGGGGAGCTGTTTTTT. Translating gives CASSIPGTGELFF.

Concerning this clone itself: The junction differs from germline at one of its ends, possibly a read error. In DNA form, the CDR3 reads TGTGCTAGCAGCTGGGGGACAGTCGGAGAGACCCAGTACTTC. It translates to CASSWGTVGETQYF. The chain uses TRBV7-7 and TRBJ2-5, with TRBD1 identical over 7 bases. The CDR3 spans 14 residues. CDR1 is SSHAT and CDR2 is FNYEAQ in the germline V gene (reference sequence).

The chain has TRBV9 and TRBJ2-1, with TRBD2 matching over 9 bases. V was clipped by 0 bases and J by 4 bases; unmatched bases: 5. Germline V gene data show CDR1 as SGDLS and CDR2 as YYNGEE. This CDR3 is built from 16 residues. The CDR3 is CASSVVLAGMYNEQFF. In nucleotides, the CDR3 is TGTGCCAGCAGCGTAGTTCTAGCGGGAATGTACAATGAGCAGTTCTTC.

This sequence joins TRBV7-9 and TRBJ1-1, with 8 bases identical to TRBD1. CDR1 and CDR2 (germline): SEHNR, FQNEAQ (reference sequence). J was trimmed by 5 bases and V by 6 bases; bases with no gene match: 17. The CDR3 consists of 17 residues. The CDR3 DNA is TGTGCCAGCAGGAGCCCGGCCGATGACAGGGGAAGGACTGAAGCTTTCTTT. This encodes CASRSPADDRGRTEAFF.

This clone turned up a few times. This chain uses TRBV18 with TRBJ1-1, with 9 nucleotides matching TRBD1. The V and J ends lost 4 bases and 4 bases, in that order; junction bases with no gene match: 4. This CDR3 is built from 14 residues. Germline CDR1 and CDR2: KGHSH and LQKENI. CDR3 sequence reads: CASSLWTGVTEAFF. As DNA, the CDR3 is TGTGCCAGCTCACTATGGACAGGGGTCACTGAAGCTTTCTTT. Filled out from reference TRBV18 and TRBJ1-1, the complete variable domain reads NAGVMQNPRHLVRRRGQEARLRCSPMKGHSHVYWYRQLPEEGLKFMVYLQKENIIDESGMPKERFSAEFPKEGPSILRIQQVVRGDSAAYFCASSLWTGVTEAFFGQGTRLTVV.

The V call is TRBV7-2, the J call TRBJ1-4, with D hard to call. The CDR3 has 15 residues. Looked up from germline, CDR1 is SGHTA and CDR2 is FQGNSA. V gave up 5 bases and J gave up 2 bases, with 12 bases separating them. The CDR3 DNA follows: TGTGCCAGCAGCCGAGAACCAGGCACTAATGAAAAACTGTTTTTT. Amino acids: CASSREPGTNEKLFF.

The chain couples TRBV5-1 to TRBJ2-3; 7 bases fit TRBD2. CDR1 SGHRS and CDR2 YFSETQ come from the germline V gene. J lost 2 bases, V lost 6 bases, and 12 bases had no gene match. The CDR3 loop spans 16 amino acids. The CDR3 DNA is TGCGCCAGCAATATTATCGGAAGCGGGGTCACAGATACGCAGTATTTT. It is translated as CASNIIGSGVTDTQYF.

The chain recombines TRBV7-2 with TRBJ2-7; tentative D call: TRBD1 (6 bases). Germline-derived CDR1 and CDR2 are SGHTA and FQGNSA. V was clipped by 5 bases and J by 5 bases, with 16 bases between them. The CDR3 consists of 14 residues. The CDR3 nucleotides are TGTGCCAGCAGCCGTGACCGAACAGGGAACGAGCAGTACTTC. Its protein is CASSRDRTGNEQYF. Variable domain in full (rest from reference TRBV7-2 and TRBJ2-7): GAGVSQSPSNKVTEKGKDVELRCDPISGHTALYWYRQSLGQGLEFLIYFQGNSAPDKSGLPSDRFSAERTGGSVSTLTIQRTQQEDSAVYLCASSRDRTGNEQYFGPGTRLTVT.

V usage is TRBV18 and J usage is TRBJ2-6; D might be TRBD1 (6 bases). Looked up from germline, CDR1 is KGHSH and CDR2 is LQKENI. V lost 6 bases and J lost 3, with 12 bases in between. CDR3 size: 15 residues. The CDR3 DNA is TGTGCCAGCTCGCTCGGACAGTTTGGGGCCAACGTCCTGACTTTC. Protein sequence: CASSLGQFGANVLTF.

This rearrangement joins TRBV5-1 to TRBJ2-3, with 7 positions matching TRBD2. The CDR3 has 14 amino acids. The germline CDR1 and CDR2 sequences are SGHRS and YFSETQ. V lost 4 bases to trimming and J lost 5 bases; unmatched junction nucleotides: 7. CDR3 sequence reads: CASSPEGREDTQYF. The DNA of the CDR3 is TGCGCCAGCAGCCCTGAGGGGAGGGAAGATACGCAGTATTTT.